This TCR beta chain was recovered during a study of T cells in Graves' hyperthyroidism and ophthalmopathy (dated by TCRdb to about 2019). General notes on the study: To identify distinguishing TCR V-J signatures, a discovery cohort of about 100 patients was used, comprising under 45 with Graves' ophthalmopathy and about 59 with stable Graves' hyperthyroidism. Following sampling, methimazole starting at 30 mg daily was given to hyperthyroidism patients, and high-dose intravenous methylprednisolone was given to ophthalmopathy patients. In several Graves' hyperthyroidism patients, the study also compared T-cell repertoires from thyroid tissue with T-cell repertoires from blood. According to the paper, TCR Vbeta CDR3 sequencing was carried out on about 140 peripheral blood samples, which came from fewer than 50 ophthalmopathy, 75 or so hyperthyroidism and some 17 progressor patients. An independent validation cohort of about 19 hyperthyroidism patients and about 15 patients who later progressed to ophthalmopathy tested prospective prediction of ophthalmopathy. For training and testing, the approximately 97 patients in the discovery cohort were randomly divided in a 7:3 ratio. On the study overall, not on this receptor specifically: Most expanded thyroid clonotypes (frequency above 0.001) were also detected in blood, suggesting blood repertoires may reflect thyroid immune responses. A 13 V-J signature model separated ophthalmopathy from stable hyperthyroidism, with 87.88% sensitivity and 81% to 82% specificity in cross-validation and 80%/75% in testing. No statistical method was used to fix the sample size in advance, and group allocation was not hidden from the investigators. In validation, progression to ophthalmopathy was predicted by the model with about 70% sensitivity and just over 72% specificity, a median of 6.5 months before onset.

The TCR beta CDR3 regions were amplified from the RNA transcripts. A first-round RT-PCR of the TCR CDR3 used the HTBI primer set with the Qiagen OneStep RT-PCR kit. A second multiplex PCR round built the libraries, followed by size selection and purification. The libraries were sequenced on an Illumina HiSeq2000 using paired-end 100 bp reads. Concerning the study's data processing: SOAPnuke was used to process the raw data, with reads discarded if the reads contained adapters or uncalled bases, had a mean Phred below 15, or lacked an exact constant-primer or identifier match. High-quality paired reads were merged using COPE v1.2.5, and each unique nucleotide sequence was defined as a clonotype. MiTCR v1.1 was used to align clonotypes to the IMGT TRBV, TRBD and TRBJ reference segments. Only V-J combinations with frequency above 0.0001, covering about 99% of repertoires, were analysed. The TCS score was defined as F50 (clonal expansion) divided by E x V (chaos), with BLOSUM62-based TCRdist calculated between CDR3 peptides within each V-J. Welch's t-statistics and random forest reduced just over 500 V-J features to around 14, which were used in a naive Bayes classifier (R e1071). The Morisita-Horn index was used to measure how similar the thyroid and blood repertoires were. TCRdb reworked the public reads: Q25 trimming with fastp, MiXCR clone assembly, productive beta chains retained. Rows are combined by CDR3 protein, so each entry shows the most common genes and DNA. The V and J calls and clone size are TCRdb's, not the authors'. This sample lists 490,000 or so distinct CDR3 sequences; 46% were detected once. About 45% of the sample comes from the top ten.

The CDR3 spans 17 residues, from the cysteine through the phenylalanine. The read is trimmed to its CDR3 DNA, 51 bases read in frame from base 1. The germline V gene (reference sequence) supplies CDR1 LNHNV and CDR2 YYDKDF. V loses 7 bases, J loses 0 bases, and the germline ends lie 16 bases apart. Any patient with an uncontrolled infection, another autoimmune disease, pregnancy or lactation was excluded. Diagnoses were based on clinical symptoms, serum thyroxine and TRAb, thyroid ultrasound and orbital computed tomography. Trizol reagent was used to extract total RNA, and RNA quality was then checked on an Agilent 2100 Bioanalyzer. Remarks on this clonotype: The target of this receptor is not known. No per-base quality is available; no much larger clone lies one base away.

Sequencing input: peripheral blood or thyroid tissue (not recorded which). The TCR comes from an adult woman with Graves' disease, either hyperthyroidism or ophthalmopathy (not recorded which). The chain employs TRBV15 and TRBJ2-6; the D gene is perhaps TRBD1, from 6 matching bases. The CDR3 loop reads CATTRNDRSSGANVLTF. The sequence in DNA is TGTGCCACCACCAGGAACGACAGGAGCTCTGGGGCCAACGTCCTGACTTTC.